This T cell receptor (beta chain) was sequenced in a study of naive and memory T cell subsets. General study points: Each distinct alpha or beta sequence counts as one clonotype.

An equimolar mix of two oligonucleotides served as the beta constant-region primer for TRBC1 and TRBC2. TCRdb re-analysed the UMI-ligation and nested PCR reads in MiXCR, keeping a single row per CDR3 protein. This table holds 65,000 to 85,000 distinct CDR3 sequences, about 12% found once. CDR3 length: 15 amino acids. V lost 0 bases, J lost 8 bases, and 19 bases lay in between. Looked up from germline, CDR1 is DFQATT and CDR2 is SNEGSKA (reference sequence). A word on this clonotype: The target antigen is unknown.

This rearrangement joins TRBV20-1 to TRBJ1-2; TRBD1 is a possible D gene (5 bases). The specimen was central memory CD4+ T cells from blood. The receptor was isolated from a human donor in good health. The CDR3 DNA follows: TGCAGTGCTAGAGACTTTGGACCGCCATGGGGCGGCTACACCTTC. Its protein is CSARDFGPPWGGYTF.